The rows below give T cell receptor beta chains drawn from one sample of a study of blood T cell repertoires in COVID-19. The data were produced by immunoSEQ multiplex PCR, yet TCRdb's version contains in-frame clones alone and is incomplete. The sample contains some 350,000 clones, 90% of which appear only once. The sequencing input was peripheral blood. The receptors come from a man younger than 35 with active or convalescent COVID-19. The CDR3 runs from the conserved cysteine through the conserved F or W. The D gene is left open where the match is weak. Size is stated for part of the rows, as once, few or many counts, or as a class when the clone is expanded.

cdr3_aa cdr3_nt d_call clone_size j_call v_call
CASSPMGTGLYGYTF TGTGCCAGCAGCCCGATGGGGACAGGGCTTTATGGCTACACCTTC TRBD1 - TRBJ1-2 TRBV5-6
CASSLRYNSPLHF TGTGCCAGCAGCTTGCGGTATAATTCACCCCTCCACTTT - - TRBJ1-6 TRBV7-3
CASSPSGGSSYEQYF TGTGCCAGTAGCCCCAGCGGGGGGAGCTCCTACGAGCAGTACTTC TRBD2 once TRBJ2-7 TRBV19
CASSYMAVVTEAFF TGTGCCAGCAGTTACATGGCGGTCGTCACTGAAGCTTTCTTT - few TRBJ1-1 TRBV6-5
CASSLDRDTEAFF TGTGCCAGCAGTTTAGACAGGGACACTGAAGCTTTCTTT - - TRBJ1-1 TRBV12-3/TRBV12-4
CASSGSERLAAYEQYF TGTGCCAGCAGCGGAAGTGAAAGGCTAGCGGCCTACGAGCAGTACTTC TRBD2 - TRBJ2-7 TRBV9
CASSRQGLNQETQYF TGTGCCAGCAGTAGACAGGGACTGAACCAAGAGACCCAGTACTTC - - TRBJ2-5 TRBV6-5
CASTYGVGNSPLHF TGTGCCAGCACCTACGGGGTCGGTAATTCACCCCTCCACTTT - - TRBJ1-6 TRBV27
CASSVQGGTNEKLFF TGTGCCAGCAGCGTACAGGGGGGAACTAATGAAAAACTGTTTTTT TRBD1 - TRBJ1-4 TRBV9
CASRGTPLATGELFF TGTGCCAGCAGAGGGACACCCCTTGCTACCGGGGAGCTGTTTTTT - - TRBJ2-2 TRBV6-5
CASSVDSGSSYEQYF TGTGCCAGCAGCGTAGACAGCGGGAGTTCGTACGAGCAGTACTTC TRBD2 - TRBJ2-7 TRBV9
CASSYARGGLANGYTF TGTGCCAGCAGTTACGCCCGGGGGGGGTTGGCGAATGGCTACACCTTC - - TRBJ1-2 TRBV6-5
CASSHDRARISYEQYF TGTGCCAGCAGCCACGACAGGGCCCGAATCTCCTACGAGCAGTACTTC TRBD1 once TRBJ2-7 TRBV4-2
CASSERVSGGTDTQYF TGTGCCAGCAGTGAACGGGTTAGCGGGGGGACAGATACGCAGTATTTT TRBD2 - TRBJ2-3 TRBV25-1
CSVGTGPPDAFF TGCAGCGTTGGGACAGGGCCTCCCGACGCTTTCTTT TRBD1 - TRBJ1-1 TRBV29-1
CASSSTGTGGDEQFF TGTGCCAGCAGCTCTACCGGGACAGGGGGCGACGAGCAGTTCTTC TRBD1 - TRBJ2-1 TRBV7-2
CASSLGQYNQPQHF TGTGCCAGCAGTCTGGGACAGTACAATCAGCCCCAGCATTTT TRBD1 - TRBJ1-5 TRBV28
CASSRPTVSYEQYF TGTGCCAGCAGCCGCCCGACAGTCTCCTACGAGCAGTACTTC - - TRBJ2-7 TRBV6-2/TRBV6-3
CASSLAPTGLNTEAFF TGCGCCAGCAGCTTGGCCCCGACAGGGTTGAACACTGAAGCTTTCTTT TRBD1 - TRBJ1-1 TRBV5-1
CASSLGSGYTF TGTGCCAGCAGCCTAGGCAGTGGCTACACCTTC - once TRBJ1-2 TRBV5-5
CASSRTGLSEAFF TGTGCCAGCAGTAGGACAGGGCTCTCTGAAGCTTTCTTT TRBD1 - TRBJ1-1 TRBV6-2/TRBV6-3
CASSLDSSYEQYF TGTGCCAGCAGTCTGGACAGTTCCTACGAGCAGTACTTC - - TRBJ2-7 TRBV11-2
CASSLGALNYNEQFF TGCGCCAGCAGCTTGGGGGCCCTAAACTACAATGAGCAGTTCTTC - once TRBJ2-1 TRBV5-1
CASSPYREGTEAFF TGTGCCAGTAGTCCTTACAGGGAGGGCACTGAAGCTTTCTTT - - TRBJ1-1 TRBV19
CASSLSGKQQFF TGTGCCAGCAGTTTATCGGGAAAGCAGCAGTTCTTC - - TRBJ2-1 TRBV12-3/TRBV12-4
CASSFSGTGGNEQFF TGTGCCAGCAGTTTTAGTGGGACAGGGGGCAATGAGCAGTTCTTC TRBD1 - TRBJ2-1 TRBV28
CASSLDSSYEQYF TGTGCCAGCAGTTTGGACAGTTCCTACGAGCAGTACTTC - - TRBJ2-7 TRBV12-3/TRBV12-4
CASSSRDRAQPQHF TGTGCCAGCAGCTCCCGGGACAGGGCCCAGCCCCAGCATTTT TRBD1 few TRBJ1-5 TRBV4-2
CASRTGGVTTNEKLFF TGTGCCAGCAGGACAGGGGGCGTCACAACTAATGAAAAACTGTTTTTT TRBD1 once TRBJ1-4 TRBV19
CASSQGGEQYF TGTGCCAGCAGCCAAGGCGGCGAGCAGTACTTC - - TRBJ2-7 TRBV3-1/TRBV3-2
CASSMGDGYEQYF TGTGCCAGTAGTATGGGCGACGGCTACGAGCAGTACTTC - - TRBJ2-7 TRBV19
CASSPGQGLQPQHF TGTGCCAGCTCACCGGGACAGGGTCTGCAGCCCCAGCATTTT TRBD1 once TRBJ1-5 TRBV18
CASSFSQGGNQPQHF TGTGCCAGCAGTTTCTCACAGGGGGGTAATCAGCCCCAGCATTTT TRBD1 - TRBJ1-5 TRBV28
CASSSSLGRWKLFF TGTGCCAGCAGCTCCTCTTTGGGGCGGTGGAAACTGTTTTTT - - TRBJ1-4 TRBV7-9
CASSEATSGVLEQYF TGTGCCAGCAGTGAAGCGACTAGCGGGGTGCTCGAGCAGTACTTC TRBD2 - TRBJ2-7 TRBV2
CASSMIGAGQPQHF TGTGCCAGCAGCATGATAGGGGCCGGACAGCCCCAGCATTTT - - TRBJ1-5 TRBV27
CASRLGQWNTGELFF TGTGCCAGCAGGCTCGGACAGTGGAACACCGGGGAGCTGTTTTTT - - TRBJ2-2 TRBV28
CASSFLNTDTQYF TGTGCCAGCAGCTTTTTAAACACAGATACGCAGTATTTT - once TRBJ2-3 TRBV11-3
CASSWTGAYEQYF TGTGCCAGCAGCTGGACAGGGGCCTACGAGCAGTACTTC TRBD1 - TRBJ2-7 TRBV5-6
CASSLRGGVSHEQYF TGTGCCAGCAGTTTGCGGGGGGGCGTTTCCCACGAGCAGTACTTC TRBD2 - TRBJ2-7 TRBV9
CASRPDRVGEQYF TGTGCCAGCAGGCCAGACAGGGTGGGCGAGCAGTACTTC TRBD1 - TRBJ2-7 TRBV6-5
CASSKDRERGYTF TGTGCCAGCAGCAAAGACAGGGAGCGCGGCTACACCTTC TRBD1 - TRBJ1-2 TRBV7-9
CSVSTVENIQYF TGCAGCGTCTCGACAGTCGAAAACATTCAGTACTTC - - TRBJ2-4 TRBV29-1
CASSPAGTPNNEQFF TGTGCCAGCTCACCAGCGGGCACCCCCAACAATGAACAGTTCTTC - - TRBJ2-1 TRBV18
CASSSTGKDPYEQYF TGTGCCAGCAGCTCAACAGGGAAAGACCCCTACGAGCAGTACTTC - - TRBJ2-7 TRBV11-2
CASSQDLNYGYTF TGTGCCAGCAGCCAAGACCTAAACTATGGCTACACCTTC - few TRBJ1-2 TRBV4-2